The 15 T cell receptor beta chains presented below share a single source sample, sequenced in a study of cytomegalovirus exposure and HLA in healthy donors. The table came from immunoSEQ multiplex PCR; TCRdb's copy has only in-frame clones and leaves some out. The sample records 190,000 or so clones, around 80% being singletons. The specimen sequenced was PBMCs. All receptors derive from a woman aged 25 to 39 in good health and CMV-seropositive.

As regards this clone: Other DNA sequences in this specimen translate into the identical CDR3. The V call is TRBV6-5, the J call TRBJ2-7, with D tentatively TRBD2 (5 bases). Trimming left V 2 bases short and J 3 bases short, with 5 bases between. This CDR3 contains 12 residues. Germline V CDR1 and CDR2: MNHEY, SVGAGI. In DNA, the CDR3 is TGTGCCAGCAGTTACCGGGGCTACGAGCAGTACTTC. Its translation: CASSYRGYEQYF.

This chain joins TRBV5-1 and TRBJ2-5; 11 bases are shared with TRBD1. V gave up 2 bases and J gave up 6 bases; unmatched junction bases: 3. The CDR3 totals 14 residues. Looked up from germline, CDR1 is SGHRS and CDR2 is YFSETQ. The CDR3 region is CASSFGQGAKTQYF. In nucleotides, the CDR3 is TGCGCCAGCAGCTTCGGACAGGGGGCAAAGACCCAGTACTTC.

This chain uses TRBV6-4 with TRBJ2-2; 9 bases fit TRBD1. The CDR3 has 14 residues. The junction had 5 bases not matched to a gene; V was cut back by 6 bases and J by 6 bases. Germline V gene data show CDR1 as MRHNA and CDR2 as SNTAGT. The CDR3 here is CASSRDRVSGELFF. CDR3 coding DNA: TGTGCCAGCAGCCGGGACAGGGTATCCGGGGAGCTGTTTTTT.

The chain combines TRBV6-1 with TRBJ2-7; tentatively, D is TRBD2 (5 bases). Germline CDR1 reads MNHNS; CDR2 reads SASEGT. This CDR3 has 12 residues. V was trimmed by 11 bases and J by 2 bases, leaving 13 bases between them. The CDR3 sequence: CALGGGAYEQYF. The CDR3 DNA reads TGTGCCCTAGGAGGCGGAGCCTACGAGCAGTACTTC.

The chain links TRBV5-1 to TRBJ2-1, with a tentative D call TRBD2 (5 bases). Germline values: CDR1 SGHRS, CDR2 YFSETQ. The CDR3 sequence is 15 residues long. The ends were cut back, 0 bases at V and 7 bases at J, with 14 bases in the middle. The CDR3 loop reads CASSLGGSRGNEQFF. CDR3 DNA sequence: TGCGCCAGCAGCTTGGGTGGGAGCCGAGGGAATGAGCAGTTCTTC. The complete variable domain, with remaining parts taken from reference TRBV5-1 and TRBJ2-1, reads KAGVTQTPRYLIKTRGQQVTLSCSPISGHRSVSWYQQTPGQGLQFLFEYFSETQRNKGNFPGRFSGRQFSNSRSEMNVSTLELGDSALYLCASSLGGSRGNEQFFGPGTRLTVL.

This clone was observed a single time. The chain's CDR3 is CASSLVRGSGMRADTQYF. CDR3 DNA: TGTGCCAGCAGCTTGGTTCGGGGTAGCGGGATGAGGGCAGATACGCAGTATTTT. The chain links TRBV5-6 to TRBJ2-3; 8 bases match TRBD2. V lost 0 bases, J lost 4 bases, and 13 bases stayed unmatched. The CDR3 loop spans 18 amino acids. The germline CDR1 and CDR2 sequences are SGHDT and YYEEEE.

The CDR3: CASGEGRGTDTQYF. The DNA for the CDR3 is TGTGCCAGCGGGGAGGGAAGGGGAACAGATACGCAGTATTTT. This rearrangement joins TRBV2 to TRBJ2-3; 7 bases are shared with TRBD2. The germline CDR1 and CDR2 sequences are SNHLY and FYNNEI. V trimming: 8 bases; J trimming: 3 bases; junction bases outside the gene matches: 8. CDR3 length: 14 amino acids.

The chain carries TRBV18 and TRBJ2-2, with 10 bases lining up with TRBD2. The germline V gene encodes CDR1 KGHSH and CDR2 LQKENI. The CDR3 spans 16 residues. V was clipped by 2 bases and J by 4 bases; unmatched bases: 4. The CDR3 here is CASSPETSGSTGELFF. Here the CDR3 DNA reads TGTGCCAGCTCACCAGAGACTAGCGGGTCCACCGGGGAGCTGTTTTTT.

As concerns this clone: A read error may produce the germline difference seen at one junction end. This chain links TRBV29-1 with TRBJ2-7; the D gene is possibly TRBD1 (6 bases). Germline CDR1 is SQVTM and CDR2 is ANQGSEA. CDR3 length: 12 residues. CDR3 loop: CSFEGRGYEQYF. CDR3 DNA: TGCAGCTTTGAGGGCAGGGGCTACGAGCAGTACTTC.

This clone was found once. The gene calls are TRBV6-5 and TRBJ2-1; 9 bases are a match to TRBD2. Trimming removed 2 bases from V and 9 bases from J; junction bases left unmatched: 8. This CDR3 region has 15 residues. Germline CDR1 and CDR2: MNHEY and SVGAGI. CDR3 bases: TGTGCCAGCAGTTACACATTTCAAGCGGGAGGTGAGCAGTTCTTC. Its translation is CASSYTFQAGGEQFF.

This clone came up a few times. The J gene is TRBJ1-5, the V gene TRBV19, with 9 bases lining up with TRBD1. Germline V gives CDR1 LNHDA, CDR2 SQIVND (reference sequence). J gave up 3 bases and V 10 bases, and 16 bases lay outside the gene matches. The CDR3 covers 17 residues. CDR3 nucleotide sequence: TGTGCCACGACCAGGACAGGGGTTTATATTTACAATCAGCCCCAGCATTTT. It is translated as CATTRTGVYIYNQPQHF.

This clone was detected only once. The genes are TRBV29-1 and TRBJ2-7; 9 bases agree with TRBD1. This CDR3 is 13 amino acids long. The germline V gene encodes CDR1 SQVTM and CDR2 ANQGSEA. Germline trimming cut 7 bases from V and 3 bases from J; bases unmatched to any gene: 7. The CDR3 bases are TGCAGCGCTGGACAGGGGTCGTACTACGAGCAGTACTTC. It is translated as CSAGQGSYYEQYF.

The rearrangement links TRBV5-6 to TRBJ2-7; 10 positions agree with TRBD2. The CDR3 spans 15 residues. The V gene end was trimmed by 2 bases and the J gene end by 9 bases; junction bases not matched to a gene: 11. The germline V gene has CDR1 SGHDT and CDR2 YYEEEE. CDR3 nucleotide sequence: TGTGCCAGCAGCTTAGGAAGCGGGAGGGCCGATGTGCAGTACTTC. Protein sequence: CASSLGSGRADVQYF.

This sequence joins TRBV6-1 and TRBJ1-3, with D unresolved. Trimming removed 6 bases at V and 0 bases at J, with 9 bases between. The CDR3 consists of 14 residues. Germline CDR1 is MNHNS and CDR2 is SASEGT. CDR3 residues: CASSEHSSGNTIYF. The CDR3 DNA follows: TGTGCCAGCAGCGAACACAGCTCTGGAAACACCATATATTTT.

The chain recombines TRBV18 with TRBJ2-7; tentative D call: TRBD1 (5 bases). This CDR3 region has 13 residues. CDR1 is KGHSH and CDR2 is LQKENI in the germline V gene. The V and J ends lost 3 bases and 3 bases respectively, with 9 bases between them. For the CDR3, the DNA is TGTGCCAGCTCACCCGGACACGTCTACGAGCAGTACTTC. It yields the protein CASSPGHVYEQYF.